This T cell receptor (beta chain) appears in the sequencing data of a study of shared clonotypes between healthy human individuals. About the research overall: A couple of women and a few men aged 18 to 49 served as donors.

The donor population consisted of healthy HIV-negative adults with no recent acute infections or vaccinations. The CDR3 totals 15 residues. CDR1 and CDR2 (germline): SNHLY, FYNNEI. V lost 5 bases to trimming and J lost 0 bases, with 10 bases between them. The data were produced by immunoSEQ multiplex PCR, yet TCRdb's version contains in-frame clones alone and is incomplete. The sample has about 600,000 clones; approximately 97% are singletons. The source of this sequence is a woman aged 25 to 39 in good health. The rearrangement links TRBV2 to TRBJ2-2; a weak D match, TRBD1 (5 bases). The material sequenced was naive CD4+ T cells sorted from blood. Subset of the sample: CD45RA+ positively selected. CDR3 nucleotides: TGTGCCAGCAGTTGGCGACAGACGAACACCGGGGAGCTGTTTTTT. Amino acid sequence: CASSWRQTNTGELFF.